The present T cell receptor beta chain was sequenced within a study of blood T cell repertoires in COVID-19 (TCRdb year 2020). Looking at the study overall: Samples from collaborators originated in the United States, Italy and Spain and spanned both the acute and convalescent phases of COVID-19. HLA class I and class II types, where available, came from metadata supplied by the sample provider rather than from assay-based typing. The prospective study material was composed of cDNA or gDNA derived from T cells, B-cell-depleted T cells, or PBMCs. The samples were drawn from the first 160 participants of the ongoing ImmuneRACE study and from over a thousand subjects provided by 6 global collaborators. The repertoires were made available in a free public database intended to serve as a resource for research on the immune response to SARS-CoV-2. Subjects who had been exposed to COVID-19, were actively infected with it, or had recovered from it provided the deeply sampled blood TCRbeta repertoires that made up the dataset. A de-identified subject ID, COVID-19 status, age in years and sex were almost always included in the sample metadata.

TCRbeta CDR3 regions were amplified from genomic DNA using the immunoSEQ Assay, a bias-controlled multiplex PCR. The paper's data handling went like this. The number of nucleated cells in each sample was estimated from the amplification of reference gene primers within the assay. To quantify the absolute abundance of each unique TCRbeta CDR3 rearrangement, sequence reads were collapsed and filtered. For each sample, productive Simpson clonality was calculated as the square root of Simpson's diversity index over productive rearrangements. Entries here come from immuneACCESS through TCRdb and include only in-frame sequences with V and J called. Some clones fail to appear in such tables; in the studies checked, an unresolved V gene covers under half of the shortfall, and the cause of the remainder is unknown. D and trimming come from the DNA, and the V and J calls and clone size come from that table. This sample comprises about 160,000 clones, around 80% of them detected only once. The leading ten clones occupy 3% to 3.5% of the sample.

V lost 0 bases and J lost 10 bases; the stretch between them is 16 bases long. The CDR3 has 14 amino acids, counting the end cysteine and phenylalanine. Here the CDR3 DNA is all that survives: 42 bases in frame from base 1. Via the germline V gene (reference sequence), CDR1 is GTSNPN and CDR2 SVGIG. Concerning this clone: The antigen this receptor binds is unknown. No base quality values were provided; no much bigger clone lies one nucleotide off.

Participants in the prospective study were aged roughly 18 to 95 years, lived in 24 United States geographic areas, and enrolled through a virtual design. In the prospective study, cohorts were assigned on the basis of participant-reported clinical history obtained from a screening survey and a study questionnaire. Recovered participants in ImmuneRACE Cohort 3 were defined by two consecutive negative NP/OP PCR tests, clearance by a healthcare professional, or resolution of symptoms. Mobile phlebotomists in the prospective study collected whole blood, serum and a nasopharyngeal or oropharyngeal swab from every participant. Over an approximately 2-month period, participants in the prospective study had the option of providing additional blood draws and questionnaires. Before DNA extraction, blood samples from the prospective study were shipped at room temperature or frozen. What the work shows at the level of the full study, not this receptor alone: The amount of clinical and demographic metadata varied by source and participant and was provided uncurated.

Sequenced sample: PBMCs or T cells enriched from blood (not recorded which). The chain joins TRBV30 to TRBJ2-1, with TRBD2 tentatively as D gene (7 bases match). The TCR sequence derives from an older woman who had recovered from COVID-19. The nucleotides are TGTGCCTGGAGTGTTGGGGGGGCGGCTGGAGAGCAGTTCTTC. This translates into CAWSVGGAAGEQFF. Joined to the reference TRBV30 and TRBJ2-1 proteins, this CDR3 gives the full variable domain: SQTIHQWPATLVQPVGSPLSLECTVEGTSNPNLYWYRQAAGRGLQLLFYSVGIGQISSEVPQNLSASRPQDRQFILSSKKLLLSDSGFYLCAWSVGGAAGEQFFGPGTRLTVL.